The rows below give T cell receptor beta chains drawn from one sample of a study of shared T cell receptors in the human thymus. TCRdb keeps only in-frame clones here, not all; method: immunoSEQ multiplex PCR. The sample yields tens of thousands of clones, 90% to 95% seen once. The source material was thymocytes. These receptors came from a human donor. The CDR3 runs from the conserved cysteine through the conserved F or W. D genes are given only for firm matches. Expanded clones get a size class; other rows say once, few or many, or leave the size out.

j_call,v_call,clone_size,d_call,cdr3_aa,cdr3_nt
TRBJ1-5,TRBV28,.,TRBD1,CASSFPTPDRAHSQPQHF,TGTGCCAGCAGTTTCCCCACCCCTGACAGGGCCCATAGTCAGCCCCAGCATTTT
TRBJ1-5,TRBV27,.,.,CASSLLGRNQPQHF,TGTGCCAGCAGTCTCCTCGGGCGCAATCAGCCCCAGCATTTT
TRBJ1-5,TRBV4-2,.,.,CASSLWRDNQPQHF,TGTGCCAGCAGCTTGTGGAGGGACAATCAGCCCCAGCATTTT
TRBJ2-5,TRBV7-2,.,TRBD1,CASSNQGARETQYF,TGTGCCAGCAGCAACCAGGGGGCGAGGGAGACCCAGTACTTC
TRBJ1-2,TRBV7-2,.,.,CASSLVLQGWHGYTF,TGTGCCAGCAGCTTAGTCCTCCAGGGTTGGCATGGCTACACCTTC
TRBJ1-1,TRBV10-3,.,.,CAISEPRDPTEAFF,TGTGCCATCAGTGAGCCTAGGGACCCCACTGAAGCTTTCTTT
TRBJ2-1,TRBV4-3,once,TRBD2,CASSQDEVLARNEQFF,TGCGCCAGCAGCCAAGATGAGGTACTAGCGAGGAATGAGCAGTTCTTC
TRBJ2-5,TRBV7-9,.,.,CASSPGPQETQYF,TGTGCCAGCAGCCCTGGTCCCCAGGAGACCCAGTACTTC
TRBJ1-2,TRBV5-1,.,.,CASSLAKFDVATEGPRNYGYTF,TGCGCCAGCAGCTTGGCCAAATTTGACGTCGCGACAGAGGGACCTCGCAACTATGGCTACACCTTC
TRBJ2-3,TRBV14,.,.,CASSQENGRVSTDTQYF,TGTGCCAGCAGCCAAGAAAATGGCAGGGTGAGCACAGATACGCAGTATTTT
TRBJ1-2,TRBV11-2,.,.,CASSFWGPDRRVTNYGYTF,TGTGCCAGCAGCTTTTGGGGTCCAGATAGGCGGGTTACTAACTATGGCTACACCTTC
TRBJ2-7,TRBV6-6,.,TRBD1,CASRHVPDRGGYEQYF,TGTGCCAGCAGGCACGTCCCAGACAGGGGGGGCTACGAGCAGTACTTC
TRBJ1-2,TRBV15,.,.,CATSREFGQRNGYTF,TGTGCCACCAGCAGAGAATTCGGACAGAGAAATGGCTACACCTTC
TRBJ2-5,TRBV7-9,.,TRBD1,CASSLSAGQGMYETQYF,TGTGCCAGCAGCTTGTCAGCGGGACAGGGGATGTACGAGACCCAGTACTTC
TRBJ2-2,TRBV7-8,.,.,CASSFKTGELFF,TGTGCCAGCAGCTTTAAGACCGGGGAGCTGTTTTTT
TRBJ2-5,TRBV25-1,.,.,CASNGETQYF,TGTGCCAGCAATGGAGAGACCCAGTACTTC
TRBJ1-1,TRBV7-3,.,.,CASSLTENTEAFF,TGTGCCAGCAGCCTCACAGAGAACACTGAAGCTTTCTTT
TRBJ2-7,TRBV28,.,.,CASSAKPPGLESYEQYF,TGTGCCAGCAGTGCAAAACCCCCGGGACTGGAATCCTACGAGCAGTACTTC
TRBJ1-4,TRBV6-4,.,.,CASTTSWAGVEKLFF,TGTGCCAGCACCACCTCTTGGGCAGGGGTTGAAAAACTGTTTTTT
TRBJ1-2,TRBV30,once,TRBD1,CAWRRDRGSGYGYTF,TGTGCCTGGAGGCGGGACAGGGGGTCGGGCTATGGCTACACCTTC
TRBJ2-2,TRBV7-3,.,TRBD1,CASSLKGQDTGELFF,TGTGCCAGCAGCCTAAAAGGACAGGACACCGGGGAGCTGTTTTTT
TRBJ2-7,TRBV10-3,.,TRBD2,CAITLPGTSVAYEQYF,TGTGCCATCACCTTGCCAGGGACTAGCGTAGCCTACGAGCAGTACTTC
TRBJ2-7,TRBV6-1,.,.,CASRGPTVPSYEQYF,TGTGCCAGCAGGGGACCGACAGTCCCCTCCTACGAGCAGTACTTC
TRBJ1-4,TRBV4-1,.,.,CASSQKQGRVPNATNEKLFF,TGCGCCAGCAGCCAGAAACAGGGAAGGGTTCCAAATGCAACTAATGAAAAACTGTTTTTT
TRBJ2-1,TRBV4-2,.,TRBD1,CASSQHPGQEYNEQFF,TGTGCCAGCAGCCAACACCCGGGACAGGAGTACAATGAGCAGTTCTTC
TRBJ2-2,TRBV30,.,TRBD1,CAWVRTGKNVGELFF,TGTGCCTGGGTCCGGACAGGGAAAAATGTCGGGGAGCTGTTTTTT
TRBJ2-7,TRBV5-1,.,.,CASSLARVQPYEQYF,TGCGCCAGCAGCTTGGCCCGGGTCCAACCCTACGAGCAGTACTTC
TRBJ2-5,TRBV25-1,once,TRBD2,CASSEWRAGAQETQYF,TGTGCCAGCAGTGAATGGAGAGCGGGGGCACAAGAGACCCAGTACTTC